Below are 25 T cell receptor beta chains sequenced from a single sample in a study of blood T cell repertoires in COVID-19. Here immunoSEQ multiplex PCR was the method, and the copy in TCRdb shows in-frame clones only, minus some. The table has 70,000 or so clones, around 90% seen once. The sequencing sample was made of peripheral blood. The receptor source for this set is a human donor in a cohort sampled during active COVID-19.

V and J are TRBV5-1 and TRBJ1-4; D might be TRBD1 (6 bases). The CDR3 contains 14 residues. CDR1 is SGHRS and CDR2 is YFSETQ in the germline V gene. V was clipped by 2 bases and J by 7 bases, with 12 bases between them. CDR3 amino acids: CASSFVAGVEKLFF. CDR3 in DNA: TGCGCCAGCAGCTTCGTGGCAGGGGTTGAAAAACTGTTTTTT.

Only one count was recorded for this clone. The chain carries TRBV6-1 and TRBJ2-3; D might be TRBD1 (6 bases). CDR3 length: 16 amino acids. Germline V gives CDR1 MNHNS, CDR2 SASEGT. V was cut by 2 bases and J by 4 bases, with 16 bases left in between. For the CDR3, the DNA is TGTGCCAGCAGTGAAAGTAGTGGGGGCCATGCAGATACGCAGTATTTT. Encoded protein: CASSESSGGHADTQYF.

V is TRBV28 and J is TRBJ1-2; weak D call: TRBD1 (6 bases). The V end lost 11 bases, the J end lost 4 bases, and 14 bases lay between the germline ends. CDR3 length: 12 residues. Germline V gene sequence: CDR1 MDHEN, CDR2 SYDVKM. In DNA, the CDR3 is TGTGCCGCAAATACAGGGTCCTATGGCTACACCTTC. This sequence encodes CAANTGSYGYTF.

The V call is TRBV7-9, the J call TRBJ2-1, with 9 bases identical to TRBD2. Losses at the gene ends were 1 base for V and 2 bases for J; bases not matched to a gene: 9. The V gene's germline CDR1 is SEHNR and CDR2 FQNEAQ (reference sequence). CDR3 length: 18 amino acids. The CDR3 sequence is CASSLGLAAKPPYNEQFF. In nucleotides, the CDR3 is TGTGCCAGCAGCTTAGGACTAGCGGCAAAACCTCCCTACAATGAGCAGTTCTTC.

The V gene is TRBV4-3, the J gene TRBJ2-7; TRBD2 matches at 10 bases. Looked up from germline, CDR1 is LGHNA and CDR2 is YSLEER. CDR3 length: 15 residues. V shed 5 bases and J 4 bases; nucleotides not matched to a gene: 8. The CDR3 nucleotides read TGCGCCAGCAGCACTGGCGCTAGCGGGGGATACGAGCAGTACTTC. The encoded protein is CASSTGASGGYEQYF.

This clone was detected a few times. This chain joins TRBV27 and TRBJ1-4; unclear D gene. Trimming shortened V by 6 bases and J by 0 bases, and 11 bases separated the two germline ends. The CDR3 consists of 15 residues. Germline CDR1 MNHEY, CDR2 SMNVEV (reference sequence). CDR3 sequence (DNA): TGTGCCAGCAGAGCACTCGGGACAACTAATGAAAAACTGTTTTTT. Translated: CASRALGTTNEKLFF.

V usage is TRBV5-4 and J usage is TRBJ2-7; TRBD2 might be the D (6 bases). Germline V lookup: CDR1 SGHNT, CDR2 YYREEE (reference sequence). Trimming removed 4 bases from V and 2 bases from J, with 16 bases in between. This CDR3 comprises 15 residues. CDR3 in DNA: TGTGCCAGCAGCCCAGCCCCGGGACTCACCTACGAGCAGTACTTC. Encoded protein: CASSPAPGLTYEQYF.

This clone was observed a few times. The CDR3 coding sequence is TGTGCCAGTAGTATCGACAGCTACCGCTCCTACGAGCAGTACTTC. Translation: CASSIDSYRSYEQYF. The J gene is TRBJ2-7, the V gene TRBV19, with D tentatively TRBD1 (5 bases). Trimming shortened V by 3 bases and J by 0 bases, and 12 bases separated the two germline ends. This CDR3 region has 15 residues. Germline CDR1 LNHDA, CDR2 SQIVND (reference sequence).

In this sample, this clone turned up once. The genes are TRBV5-4 and TRBJ2-3; the match to TRBD2 covers 12 bases. CDR1 is SGHNT and CDR2 is YYREEE in the germline V gene (reference sequence). The CDR3 contains 16 residues. With V trimmed by 4 bases and J by 5 bases, 8 bases remained unmatched. This chain's CDR3 is CASSPRLAGVGDTQYF. CDR3 sequence (DNA): TGTGCCAGCAGCCCGAGACTAGCGGGAGTGGGAGATACGCAGTATTTT. The whole variable domain, filled in from reference TRBV5-4 and TRBJ2-3, reads ETGVTQSPTHLIKTRGQQVTLRCSSQSGHNTVSWYQQALGQGPQFIFQYYREEENGRGNFPPRFSGLQFPNYSSELNVNALELDDSALYLCASSPRLAGVGDTQYFGPGTRLTVL.

The rearrangement joins TRBV10-3 to TRBJ2-7, with TRBD1 matching 8 bases. Trimming removed 5 bases from V and 2 bases from J; junction bases left unmatched: 5. This CDR3 spans 14 amino acids. Looked up from germline, CDR1 is ENHRY and CDR2 is SYGVKD. CDR3 DNA: TGTGCCATCAGTTCGACAGGGGCCCCCTACGAGCAGTACTTC. Its translation: CAISSTGAPYEQYF.

The V call is TRBV7-2, the J call TRBJ2-7; 8 bases align to TRBD1. The CDR3 has 13 residues. The V gene's germline CDR1 is SGHTA and CDR2 FQGNSA. The V segment lost 5 bases and the J segment 4 bases; nucleotides outside the gene matches: 4. The CDR3 loop is CASSPWTGYEQYF. CDR3 DNA: TGTGCCAGCAGCCCGTGGACAGGGTACGAGCAGTACTTC.

The V call is TRBV6-5, the J call TRBJ1-2; TRBD1 agrees at 8 bases. Germline lookup yields CDR1 MNHEY and CDR2 SVGAGI. The CDR3 is 14 amino acids. V was clipped by 5 bases and J by 8 bases; unmatched bases: 10. CDR3 nucleotides: TGTGCCAGCAGTATAGCCGGGACAGGCCCGGGCTACACCTTC. Residues: CASSIAGTGPGYTF.

The chain carries TRBV4-3 and TRBJ2-2, with 9 bases identical to TRBD1. This CDR3 comprises 18 residues. V dropped 4 bases and J dropped 0; count of bases not matched to a gene: 9. Germline V gene data show CDR1 as LGHNA and CDR2 as YSLEER. As DNA, the CDR3 is TGCGCCAGCAGCCCAATCGGACAGGGGATTTCGAACACCGGGGAGCTGTTTTTT. This codes for CASSPIGQGISNTGELFF.

V is TRBV19 and J is TRBJ2-1; 7 nucleotides align to TRBD2. CDR1 and CDR2 from the germline V gene are LNHDA and SQIVND (reference sequence). The CDR3 is 13 residues long. V trimming: 7 bases; J trimming: 2 bases; junction bases outside the gene matches: 2. The CDR3 loop reads CASKAGAYNEQFF. The DNA of the CDR3 is TGTGCCAGTAAGGCGGGAGCCTACAATGAGCAGTTCTTC.

The chain uses TRBV7-8 and TRBJ2-5, with D perhaps TRBD1 (5 bases). Trimming pared 7 bases from V and 2 bases from J, leaving 20 bases between. The CDR3 length is 16 residues. Germline V gene sequence: CDR1 SGHVS, CDR2 FQNEAQ. This CDR3 is CASKLNQGFSQETQYF. CDR3 in DNA: TGTGCCAGCAAATTAAATCAGGGTTTTAGTCAAGAGACCCAGTACTTC.

The rearrangement joins TRBV28 to TRBJ1-6, with 7 bases identical to TRBD1. The J segment lost 5 bases and the V segment lost 8 bases, leaving 12 bases of the junction unmatched. Germline CDR1 MDHEN, CDR2 SYDVKM. The CDR3 sequence is 16 residues long. The CDR3 DNA sequence: TGTGCCAGCGCAGCGAACCGGGACAGCCATAATTCACCCCTCCACTTT. Protein product: CASAANRDSHNSPLHF.

V usage is TRBV6-1 and J usage is TRBJ2-7; 10 bases fit TRBD2. Germline V gene data show CDR1 as MNHNS and CDR2 as SASEGT. This CDR3 is built from 15 residues. V was pared by 1 base and J by 3 bases, with 3 bases of the junction left unmatched. The chain's CDR3 is CASSEDSSGSYEQYF. CDR3 sequence (DNA): TGTGCCAGCAGTGAAGACTCTAGCGGGAGCTACGAGCAGTACTTC.

This chain uses TRBV29-1 with TRBJ2-7; TRBD1 might be the D (5 bases). This CDR3 has 12 residues. Germline V CDR1 and CDR2: SQVTM, ANQGSEA. V dropped 6 bases and J dropped 0 bases, with 9 bases sitting between them. The CDR3: CSVDDSSYEQYF. The CDR3 DNA reads TGCAGCGTAGACGACAGCTCCTACGAGCAGTACTTC.

J is TRBJ2-1 and V is TRBV3-1 (or the pseudogene TRBV3-2); 7 bases line up with TRBD2. The V segment lost 5 bases and the J segment 11 bases; nucleotides outside the gene matches: 6. CDR1 is LGHDT, CDR2 YNNKEL, per germline (reference sequence). This CDR3 is 12 amino acids long. The CDR3: CASSGGGTKQFF. The DNA of the CDR3 is TGTGCCAGCAGCGGGGGGGGGACCAAGCAGTTCTTC.

The gene calls are TRBV19 and TRBJ1-2, with D unresolved. Trimming removed 5 bases at V and 4 bases at J, with 17 bases between. Germline CDR1 is LNHDA and CDR2 is SQIVND (reference sequence). The CDR3 sequence is 15 residues long. CDR3 in DNA: TGTGCCAGTAGTTCCGCCCCAGACGGGTTCTATGGCTACACCTTC. The encoded protein is CASSSAPDGFYGYTF.

This clone was counted a single time. The junction and the germline gene differ at one end; a read error may be behind it. The V call is TRBV12-3 or TRBV12-4, the J call TRBJ2-1; 7 bases fit TRBD1. The CDR3 has 13 residues. This CDR3 is CASILQGLDEQFF. In nucleotides, the CDR3 is TGTGCCAGCATTTTACAGGGGTTGGATGAGCAGTTCTTC.

The chain links TRBV5-8 to TRBJ2-7, with 9 bases identical to TRBD1. Trimming removed 4 bases from V and 6 bases from J; junction bases left unmatched: 8. The germline V gene has CDR1 SGHTS and CDR2 YDEGEE. The CDR3 spans 14 residues. The CDR3 reads CASSRRGQGFEQYF. In DNA, the CDR3 is TGTGCCAGCAGCCGTCGCGGACAGGGGTTCGAGCAGTACTTC.

This sequence joins TRBV9 and TRBJ2-5; 9 nucleotides line up with TRBD2. The CDR3 loop spans 14 amino acids. Germline CDR1 SGDLS, CDR2 YYNGEE. The J segment lost 5 bases and the V segment lost 2 bases, leaving 4 bases of the junction unmatched. CDR3 loop: CASSVGTSYETQYF. The DNA of the CDR3 is TGTGCCAGCAGCGTGGGGACTAGCTATGAGACCCAGTACTTC.

This clone appeared once. This chain links TRBV25-1 with TRBJ2-5, with a possible D match to TRBD2 (6 bases). This CDR3 has 14 amino acids. V dropped 0 bases and J dropped 5 bases, with 10 bases sitting between them. Germline V gene data show CDR1 as MGHDK and CDR2 as SYGVNS. CDR3 nucleotide sequence: TGTGCCAGCAGTGAATACGGGGGAAGGGAGACCCAGTACTTC. Protein sequence: CASSEYGGRETQYF.

This rearrangement joins TRBV7-2 to TRBJ2-1; 8 positions agree with TRBD2. The CDR3 contains 15 residues. The V gene's germline CDR1 is SGHTA and CDR2 FQGNSA. Germline trimming cut 4 bases from V and 6 bases from J; bases unmatched to any gene: 8. Here the CDR3 reads CASSSLSGISNEQFF. The CDR3 coding sequence is TGTGCCAGCAGCTCCCTTAGCGGGATCAGCAATGAGCAGTTCTTC.